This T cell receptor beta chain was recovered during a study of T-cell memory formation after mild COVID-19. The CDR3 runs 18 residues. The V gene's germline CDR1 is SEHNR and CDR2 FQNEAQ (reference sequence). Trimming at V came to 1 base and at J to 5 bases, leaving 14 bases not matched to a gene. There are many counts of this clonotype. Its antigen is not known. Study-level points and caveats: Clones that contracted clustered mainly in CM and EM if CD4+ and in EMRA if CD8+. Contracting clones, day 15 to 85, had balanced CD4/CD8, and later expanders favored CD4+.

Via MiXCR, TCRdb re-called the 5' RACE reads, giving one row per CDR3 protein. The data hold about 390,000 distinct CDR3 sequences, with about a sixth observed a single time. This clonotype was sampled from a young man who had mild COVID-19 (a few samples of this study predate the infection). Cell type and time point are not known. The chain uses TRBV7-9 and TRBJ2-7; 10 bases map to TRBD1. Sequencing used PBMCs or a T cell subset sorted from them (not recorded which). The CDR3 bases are TGTGCCAGCAGCTTAGTATATTTCGGGACAGGGGTAAGAGACGAGCAGTACTTC. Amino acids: CASSLVYFGTGVRDEQYF. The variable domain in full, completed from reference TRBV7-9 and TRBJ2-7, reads DTGVSQNPRHKITKRGQNVTFRCDPISEHNRLYWYRQTLGQGPEFLTYFQNEAQLEKSRLLSDRFSAERPKGSFSTLEIQRTEQGDSAMYLCASSLVYFGTGVRDEQYFGPGTRLTVT.